Listed below are T cell receptor beta chains from one sample, sequenced in a study of prognosis after radiotherapy for stage I lung cancer. TCRdb re-derived calls from the multiplex PCR reads in MiXCR, one entry per CDR3 protein. The data show about 14,000 distinct CDR3 sequences, roughly 26% seen once. The starting material was PBMCs, obtained before or after stereotactic body radiation therapy (not recorded which). These receptors all come from a donor aged 50 or older with non-small cell lung cancer. Each CDR3 is given with its conserved first and last residue. A D gene is named only where the DNA matches it firmly. Where a row states a size, it is once, few, many or the class of an expanded clone; other rows omit it.

J | V | D | size | CDR3 | DNA
TRBJ2-7 | TRBV9 | NA | many | CASSVGPGDSYEQYF | TGTGCCAGCAGCGTAGGCCCCGGGGATTCCTACGAGCAGTACTTC
TRBJ2-7 | TRBV5-1 | TRBD1 | many | CASSFRDRAYEQYF | TGCGCCAGCAGCTTCAGGGACAGGGCCTACGAGCAGTACTTC
TRBJ1-1 | TRBV6-1 | TRBD1 | many | CASSPGQGATEAFF | TGTGCCAGCAGTCCGGGACAGGGTGCCACTGAAGCTTTCTTT
TRBJ2-7 | TRBV28 | NA | NA | CAISVAVYEQYF | TGTGCCATCAGTGTTGCGGTGTACGAGCAGTACTTC
TRBJ2-1 | TRBV11-2 | NA | many | CASSPTLGGGEQFF | TGTGCCAGCAGCCCCACCCTTGGGGGCGGTGAGCAGTTCTTC
TRBJ2-5 | TRBV2 | NA | many | CASSEGRETQYF | TGTGCCAGCAGTGAAGGCAGGGAGACCCAGTACTTC
TRBJ2-1 | TRBV3-1 | NA | medium-sized | CASSQQAGGYNEQFF | TGTGCCAGCAGCCAACAGGCTGGGGGCTACAATGAGCAGTTCTTC
TRBJ1-1 | TRBV5-1 | NA | medium-sized | CASSPGTGTPEAFF | TGCGCCAGCAGCCCGGGAACCGGGACACCTGAAGCTTTCTTT
TRBJ2-7 | TRBV6-9 | TRBD2 | NA | CASSSYTSGAGEQYF | TGTGCCAGCAGTTCATATACTAGCGGGGCGGGCGAGCAGTACTTC
TRBJ1-6 | TRBV5-6 | NA | many | CASTQRGDGSPLHF | TGTGCCAGCACCCAACGAGGGGATGGATCACCCCTCCACTTT
TRBJ1-5 | TRBV6-1 | NA | many | CASTGTPYSNQPQHF | TGTGCCAGCACCGGGACTCCATATAGCAATCAGCCCCAGCATTTT